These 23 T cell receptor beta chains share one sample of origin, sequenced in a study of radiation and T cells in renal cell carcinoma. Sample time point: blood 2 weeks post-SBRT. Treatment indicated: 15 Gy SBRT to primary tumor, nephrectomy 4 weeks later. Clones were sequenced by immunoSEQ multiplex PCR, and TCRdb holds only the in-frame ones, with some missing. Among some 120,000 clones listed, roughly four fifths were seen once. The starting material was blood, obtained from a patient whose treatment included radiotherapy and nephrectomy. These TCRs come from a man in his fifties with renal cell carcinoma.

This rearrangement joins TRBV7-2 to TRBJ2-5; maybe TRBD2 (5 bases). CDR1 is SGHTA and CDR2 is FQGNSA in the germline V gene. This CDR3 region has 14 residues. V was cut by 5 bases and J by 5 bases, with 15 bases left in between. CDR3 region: CASSKTRRRETQYF. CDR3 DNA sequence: TGTGCCAGCAGCAAAACGCGTAGGAGGGAGACCCAGTACTTC.

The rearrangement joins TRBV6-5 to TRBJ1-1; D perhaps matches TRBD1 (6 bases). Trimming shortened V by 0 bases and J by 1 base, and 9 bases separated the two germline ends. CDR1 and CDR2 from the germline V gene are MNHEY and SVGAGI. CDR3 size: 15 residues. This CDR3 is CASSYSTGSNTEAFF. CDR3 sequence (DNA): TGTGCCAGCAGTTACTCGACAGGTTCGAACACTGAAGCTTTCTTT.

The CDR3 spells CASSLVGGSDSDTQYF. The CDR3 DNA follows: TGTGCCAGCAGCTTAGTGGGCGGGAGTGACTCAGATACGCAGTATTTT. J is TRBJ2-3 and V is TRBV7-6; 7 bases match TRBD2. V shed 1 base, J shed 4 bases, and the junction held 8 bases outside the gene matches. The germline V gene has CDR1 SGHVS and CDR2 FNYEAQ. This CDR3 has 16 residues. Filled out from reference TRBV7-6 and TRBJ2-3, the complete variable domain reads GAGVSQSPRYKVTKRGQDVALRCDPISGHVSLYWYRQALGQGPEFLTYFNYEAQQDKSGLPNDRFSAERPEGSISTLTIQRTEQRDSAMYRCASSLVGGSDSDTQYFGPGTRLTVL.

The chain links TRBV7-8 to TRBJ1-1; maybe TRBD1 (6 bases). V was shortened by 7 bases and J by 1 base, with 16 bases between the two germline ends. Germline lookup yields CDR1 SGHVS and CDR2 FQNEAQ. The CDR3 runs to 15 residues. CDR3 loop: CASITLGQKNTEAFF. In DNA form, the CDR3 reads TGTGCCAGCATCACCCTAGGACAGAAGAACACTGAAGCTTTCTTT. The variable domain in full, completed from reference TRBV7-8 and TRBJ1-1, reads GAGVSQSPRYKVAKRGQDVALRCDPISGHVSLFWYQQALGQGPEFLTYFQNEAQLDKSGLPSDRFFAERPEGSVSTLKIQRTQQEDSAVYLCASITLGQKNTEAFFGQGTRLTVV.

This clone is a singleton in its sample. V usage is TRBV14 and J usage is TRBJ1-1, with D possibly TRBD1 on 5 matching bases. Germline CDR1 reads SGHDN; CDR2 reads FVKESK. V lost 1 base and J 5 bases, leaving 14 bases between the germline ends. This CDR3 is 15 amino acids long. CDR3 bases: TGTGCCAGCAGCCAAGGAGCCGTGGGGGGGACTGAAGCTTTCTTT. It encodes CASSQGAVGGTEAFF.

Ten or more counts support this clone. The CDR3 bases are TGTGCCAGCAGCACCTCCCGGGGGGGGGACACTGAAGCTTTCTTT. Translation gives CASSTSRGGDTEAFF. V and J are TRBV7-9 and TRBJ1-1; D might be TRBD1 (5 bases). Trimming took 5 bases from V and 3 from J, leaving 16 bases between them. This CDR3 has 15 residues. Germline lookup yields CDR1 SEHNR and CDR2 FQNEAQ (reference sequence).

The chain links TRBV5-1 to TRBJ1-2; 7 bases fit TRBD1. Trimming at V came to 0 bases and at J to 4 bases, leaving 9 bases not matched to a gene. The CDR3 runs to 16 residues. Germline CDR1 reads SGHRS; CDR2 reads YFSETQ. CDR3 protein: CASSLDSDRAAYGYTF. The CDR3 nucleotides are TGCGCCAGCAGCTTGGATTCCGACAGGGCCGCCTATGGCTACACCTTC.

The CDR3 protein is CASSQDSGSEAFF. CDR3 nucleotide sequence: TGTGCCAGCAGCCAAGATTCAGGGTCTGAAGCTTTCTTT. The chain recombines TRBV14 with TRBJ1-1, with TRBD1 as a possible D gene (5 bases). V lost 0 bases and J lost 6, with 8 bases in between. The germline V gene has CDR1 SGHDN and CDR2 FVKESK. The CDR3 is 13 amino acids. Based on the CDR3 plus reference TRBV14 and TRBJ1-1, the full variable domain is EAGVTQFPSHSVIEKGQTVTLRCDPISGHDNLYWYRRVMGKEIKFLLHFVKESKQDESGMPNNRFLAERTGGTYSTLKVQPAELEDSGVYFCASSQDSGSEAFFGQGTRLTVV.

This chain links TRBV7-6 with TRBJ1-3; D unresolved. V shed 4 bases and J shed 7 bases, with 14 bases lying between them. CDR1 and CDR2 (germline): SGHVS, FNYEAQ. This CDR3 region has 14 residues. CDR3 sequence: CASSSADSGNTIYF. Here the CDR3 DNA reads TGTGCCAGCAGCTCCGCAGACTCCGGGAACACCATATATTTT. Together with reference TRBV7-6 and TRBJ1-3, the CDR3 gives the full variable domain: GAGVSQSPRYKVTKRGQDVALRCDPISGHVSLYWYRQALGQGPEFLTYFNYEAQQDKSGLPNDRFSAERPEGSISTLTIQRTEQRDSAMYRCASSSADSGNTIYFGEGSWLTVV.

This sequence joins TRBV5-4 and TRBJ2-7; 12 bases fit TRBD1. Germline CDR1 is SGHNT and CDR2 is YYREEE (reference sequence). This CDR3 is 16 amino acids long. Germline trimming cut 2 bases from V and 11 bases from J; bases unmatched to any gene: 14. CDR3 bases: TGTGCCAGCAGCTTAATTGAACCGGGACAGGGGGCGAGGAAGTACTTC. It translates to CASSLIEPGQGARKYF.

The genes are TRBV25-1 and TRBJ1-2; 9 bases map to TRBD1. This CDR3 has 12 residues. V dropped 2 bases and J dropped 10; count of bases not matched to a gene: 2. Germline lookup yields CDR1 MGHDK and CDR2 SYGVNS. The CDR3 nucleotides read TGTGCCAGCAGTGAAGGGACAGGGACCTACACCTTC. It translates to CASSEGTGTYTF.

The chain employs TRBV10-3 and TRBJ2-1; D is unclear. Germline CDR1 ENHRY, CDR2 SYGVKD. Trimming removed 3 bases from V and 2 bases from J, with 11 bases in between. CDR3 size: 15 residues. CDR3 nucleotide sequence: TGTGCCATCAGTGAACTTGGTACAGCCTACAATGAGCAGTTCTTC. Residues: CAISELGTAYNEQFF.

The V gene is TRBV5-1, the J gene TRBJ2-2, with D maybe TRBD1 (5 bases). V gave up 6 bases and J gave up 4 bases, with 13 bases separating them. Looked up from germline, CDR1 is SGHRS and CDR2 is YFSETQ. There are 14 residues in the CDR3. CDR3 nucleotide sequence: TGCGCCAGCATGCAGGGCGGATTCACCGGGGAGCTGTTTTTT. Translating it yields CASMQGGFTGELFF.

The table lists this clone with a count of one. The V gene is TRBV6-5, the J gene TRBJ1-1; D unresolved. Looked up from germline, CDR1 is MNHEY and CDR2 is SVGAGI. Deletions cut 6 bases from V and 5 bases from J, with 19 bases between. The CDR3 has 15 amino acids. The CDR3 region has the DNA TGTGCCAGCAGCCCCTCTGGACTGGGGAGAACTGAAGCTTTCTTT. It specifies CASSPSGLGRTEAFF.

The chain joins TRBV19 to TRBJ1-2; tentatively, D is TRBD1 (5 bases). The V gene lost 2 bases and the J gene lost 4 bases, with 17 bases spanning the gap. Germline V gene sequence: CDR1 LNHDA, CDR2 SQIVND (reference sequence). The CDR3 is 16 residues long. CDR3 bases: TGTGCCAGTAGTATACGTCAACAGGCCCAATCCTATGGCTACACCTTC. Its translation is CASSIRQQAQSYGYTF.

CDR3 bases: TGTGCCAGCAACCAAAAGAGGGACAGGGAGTTCTACTATGGCTACACCTTC. It yields the protein CASNQKRDREFYYGYTF. This rearrangement joins TRBV7-3 to TRBJ1-2, with 9 bases matching TRBD1. Trimming at V came to 7 bases and at J to 3 bases, leaving 15 bases not matched to a gene. Germline V gene sequence: CDR1 SGHTA, CDR2 FQGTGA. The CDR3 covers 17 residues.

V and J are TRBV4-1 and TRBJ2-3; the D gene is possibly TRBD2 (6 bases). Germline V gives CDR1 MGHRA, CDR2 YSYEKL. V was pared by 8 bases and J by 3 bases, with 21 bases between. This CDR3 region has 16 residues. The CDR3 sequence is CASSRVGGGETDTQYF. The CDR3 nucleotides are TGCGCCAGCTCCCGAGTGGGAGGCGGGGAAACAGATACGCAGTATTTT.

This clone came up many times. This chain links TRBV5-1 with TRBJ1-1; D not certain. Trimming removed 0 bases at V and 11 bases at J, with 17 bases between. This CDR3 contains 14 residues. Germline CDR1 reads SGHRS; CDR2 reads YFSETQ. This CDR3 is CASSLAGGSSVAFF. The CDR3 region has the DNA TGCGCCAGCAGCTTGGCAGGAGGTTCTTCTGTGGCTTTCTTT.

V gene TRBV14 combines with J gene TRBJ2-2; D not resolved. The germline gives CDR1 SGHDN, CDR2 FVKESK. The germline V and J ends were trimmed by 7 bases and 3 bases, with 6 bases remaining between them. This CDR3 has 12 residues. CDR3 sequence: CASKQYTGELFF. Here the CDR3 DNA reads TGTGCCAGCAAACAGTACACCGGGGAGCTGTTTTTT.

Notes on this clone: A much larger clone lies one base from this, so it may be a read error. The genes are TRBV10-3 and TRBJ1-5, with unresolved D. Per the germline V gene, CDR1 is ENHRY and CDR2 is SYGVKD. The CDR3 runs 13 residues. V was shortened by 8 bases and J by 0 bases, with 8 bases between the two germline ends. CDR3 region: CAIGKDSNQPQHF. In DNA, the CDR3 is TGTGCCATCGGGAAGGATAGCAATCAGCCCCAGCATTTT.

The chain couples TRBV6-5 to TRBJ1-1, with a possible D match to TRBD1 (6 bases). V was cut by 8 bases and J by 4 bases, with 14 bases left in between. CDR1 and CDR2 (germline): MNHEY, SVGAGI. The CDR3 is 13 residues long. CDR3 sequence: CASYRVLGTEAFF. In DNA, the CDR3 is TGTGCCAGCTACAGGGTTTTGGGCACTGAAGCTTTCTTT.

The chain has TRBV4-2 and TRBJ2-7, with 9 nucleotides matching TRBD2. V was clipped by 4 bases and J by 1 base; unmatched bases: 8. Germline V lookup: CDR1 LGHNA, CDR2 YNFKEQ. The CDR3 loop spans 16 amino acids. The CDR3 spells CASSLGPAGGSYEQYF. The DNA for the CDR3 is TGTGCCAGCAGCCTAGGGCCAGCGGGGGGTTCCTACGAGCAGTACTTC.

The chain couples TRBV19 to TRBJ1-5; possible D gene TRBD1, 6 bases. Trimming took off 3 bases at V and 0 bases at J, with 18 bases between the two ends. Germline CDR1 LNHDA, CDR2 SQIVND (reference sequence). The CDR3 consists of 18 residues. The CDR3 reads CASSISSTGGNSNQPQHF. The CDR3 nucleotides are TGTGCCAGTAGTATCTCCTCGACAGGTGGAAATAGCAATCAGCCCCAGCATTTT.